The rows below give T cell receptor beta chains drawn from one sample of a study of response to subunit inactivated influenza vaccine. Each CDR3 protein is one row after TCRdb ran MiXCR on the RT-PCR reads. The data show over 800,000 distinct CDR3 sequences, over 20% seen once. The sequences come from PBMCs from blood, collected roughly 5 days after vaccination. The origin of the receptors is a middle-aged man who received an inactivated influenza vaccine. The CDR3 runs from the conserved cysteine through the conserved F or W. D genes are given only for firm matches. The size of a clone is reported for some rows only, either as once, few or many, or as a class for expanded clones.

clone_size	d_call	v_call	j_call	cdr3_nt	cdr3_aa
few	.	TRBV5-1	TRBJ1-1	TGCGCCAGCAGCTTGTCAACCCACCCTAACACTGAAGCTTTCTTT	CASSLSTHPNTEAFF
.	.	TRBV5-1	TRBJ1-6	TGCGCCAGCAGCTTGGACGGCGGCACAGAGTATTCACCCCTCCACTTT	CASSLDGGTEYSPLHF
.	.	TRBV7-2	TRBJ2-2	TGTGCCAGCAGCGTTAGGATACAGGACACCGGGGAGCTGTTTTTT	CASSVRIQDTGELFF
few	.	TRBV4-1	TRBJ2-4	TGCGCCAGCAGCCATACAGGGTTGGACGCCAAAAACATTCAGTACTTC	CASSHTGLDAKNIQYF
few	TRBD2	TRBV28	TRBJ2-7	TGTGCCAGCTCCAGCCCGGGAGGTCTCTCCTACGAGCAGTACTTC	CASSSPGGLSYEQYF
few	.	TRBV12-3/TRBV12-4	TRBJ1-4	TGTGCCAGCAGTAGAAAGCAGGGTAATGAAAAACTGTTTTTT	CASSRKQGNEKLFF
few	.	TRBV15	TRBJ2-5	TGTGCCACCAGCAGACAGGGGAGCGAGACCCAGTACTTC	CATSRQGSETQYF
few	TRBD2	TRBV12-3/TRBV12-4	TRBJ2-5	TGTGCCAGCAGCAAAGGACTAGCGGGATACGAGGAGGAGACCCAGTACTTC	CASSKGLAGYEEETQYF
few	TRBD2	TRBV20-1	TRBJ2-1	TGCAGTGCTAGAGCCTTACTAGCGGGAGGCCGACTGGCTGAGCAGTTCTTC	CSARALLAGGRLAEQFF
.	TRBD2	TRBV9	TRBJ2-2	TGTGCCAGCAGGGGGGAGCGGGAGGGCGACACCGGGGAGCTGTTTTTT	CASRGEREGDTGELFF
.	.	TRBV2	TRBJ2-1	TGTGCCAGCAGGTCCGACTCAAACAATGAGCAGTTCTTC	CASRSDSNNEQFF
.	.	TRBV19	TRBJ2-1	TGTGCCAGCCGCCCCGAGGCCCGAGGCCTGCAGTTCTTC	CASRPEARGLQFF
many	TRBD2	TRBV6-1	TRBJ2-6	TGTGCCAGCACCTGGGGGGGCTCTGGGGCCAACGTCCTGACTTTC	CASTWGGSGANVLTF
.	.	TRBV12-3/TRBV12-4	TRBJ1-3	TGTGCCAGCAGTTTAGTGGGGAACAGCATATATTTT	CASSLVGNSIYF
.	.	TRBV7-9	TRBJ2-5	TGTGCCAGCAGCTTTAATAGGGCAGCGCAAGAGACCCAGTACTTC	CASSFNRAAQETQYF
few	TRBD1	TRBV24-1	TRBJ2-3	TGTGCCACCAGTGCATCCGGGACAGGTCCACAGTATTTT	CATSASGTGPQYF
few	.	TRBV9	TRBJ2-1	TGTGCCAGCAGCGTAGGCGGGAACACCTACAATGAGCAGTTCTTC	CASSVGGNTYNEQFF
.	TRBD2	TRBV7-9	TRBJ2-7	TGTGCCAGCAGCTTCTCGGGCGGGAGGTCCTACGAGCAGTACTTC	CASSFSGGRSYEQYF
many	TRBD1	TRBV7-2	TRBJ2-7	TGTGCCAGCAGCTTTCAGGGGGCGTCCTACGAGCAGTACTTC	CASSFQGASYEQYF
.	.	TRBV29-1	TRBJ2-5	TGCAGCGTTAGGGGGGGAGGAGTGCAAGAGACCCAGTACTTC	CSVRGGGVQETQYF
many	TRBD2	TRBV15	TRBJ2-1	TGTGCCACCAGCAGAGATCTGGCTAGCGGGAGGAATGAGCAGTTCTTC	CATSRDLASGRNEQFF
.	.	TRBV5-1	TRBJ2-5	TGCGCCAGCAGCTTGCATGGTAGCGGATCCCGGAAAGAGACCCAGTACTTC	CASSLHGSGSRKETQYF
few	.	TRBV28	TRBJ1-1	TGTGCCAGCAGCAGACAGATTAACACTGAAGCTTTCTTT	CASSRQINTEAFF
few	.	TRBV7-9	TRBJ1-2	TGTGCCAGCAGCCCCCCGGGGGTATCCTATGGCTACACCTTC	CASSPPGVSYGYTF
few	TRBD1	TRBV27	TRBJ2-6	TGTGCCAGCAGGCCTGGGACAGTTGGGGCCAACGTCCTGACTTTC	CASRPGTVGANVLTF
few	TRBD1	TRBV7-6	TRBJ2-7	TGTGCCAGCAGCTTAGTCACGGGACAGGGAAACTACGAGCAGTACTTC	CASSLVTGQGNYEQYF
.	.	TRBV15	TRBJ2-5	TGTGCCACCAGCGGGGGTGGAGAGACCCAGTACTTC	CATSGGGETQYF
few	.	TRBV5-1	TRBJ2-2	TGCGCCAGCAGCTTGGACGGCAGGTTCACCGGGGAGCTGTTTTTT	CASSLDGRFTGELFF
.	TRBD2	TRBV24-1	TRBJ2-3	TGTGCCACCAGTGGCCTAGCGGGGATAACAGATACGCAGTATTTT	CATSGLAGITDTQYF
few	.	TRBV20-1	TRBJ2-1	TGCAGTCCGTGGCGGGATGAGCAGTTCTTC	CSPWRDEQFF
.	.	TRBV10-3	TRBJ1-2	TGTGCCATCAGTGAGAATCCTAGGGGACCCCCCTATGGCTACACCTTC	CAISENPRGPPYGYTF
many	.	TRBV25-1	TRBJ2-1	TGTGCCAGCAGTGAGGGCAATGAGCAGTTCTTC	CASSEGNEQFF
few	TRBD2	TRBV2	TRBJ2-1	TGTGCCAGCAGCGATTCACTAGCGGGAGGCTCATCGGCGTTCTTC	CASSDSLAGGSSAFF
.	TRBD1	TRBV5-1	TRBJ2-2	TGCGCCAGCAGCTTTGCCGGGACAGACACCGGGGAGCTGTTTTTT	CASSFAGTDTGELFF
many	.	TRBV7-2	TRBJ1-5	TGTGCCAGCAGCTTAGACCGGTATAGCAATCAGCCCCAGCATTTT	CASSLDRYSNQPQHF
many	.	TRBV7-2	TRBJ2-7	TGTGCCAGCAGCTTAGTTTCATCCTACGAGCAGTACTTC	CASSLVSSYEQYF
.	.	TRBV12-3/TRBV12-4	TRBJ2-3	TGTGCCAGCGCTCCTGGCCGGGCAGATACGCAGTATTTT	CASAPGRADTQYF
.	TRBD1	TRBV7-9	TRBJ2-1	TGTGCCAGCAGCTACTGGCTAACAGGGGGCCACTACAATGAGCAGTTCTTC	CASSYWLTGGHYNEQFF
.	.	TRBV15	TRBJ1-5	TGTGCCACCAGCAGAGATTTAACGCTGCCCCAGCATTTT	CATSRDLTLPQHF
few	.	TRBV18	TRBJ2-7	TGTGCCAGCTCACCGAGGAGCGGCATCGCGTACTTC	CASSPRSGIAYF
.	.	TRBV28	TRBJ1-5	TGTGCCAGCAGTCCCCGAGGGCCCAGGGTGGGCAATCAGCCCCAGCATTTT	CASSPRGPRVGNQPQHF
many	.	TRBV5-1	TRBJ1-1	TGCGCCAGCAGCTTGGAACCGGGGCACACTGAAGCTTTCTTT	CASSLEPGHTEAFF
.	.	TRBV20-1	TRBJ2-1	TGCAGTGCTAGAGATGCCTTAAGAATTACCTACAATGAGCAGTTCTTC	CSARDALRITYNEQFF
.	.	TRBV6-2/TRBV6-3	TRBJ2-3	TGTGCCAGCAGTTACTCCACAGTGCGGCTCGGTCTCACAGATACGCAGTATTTT	CASSYSTVRLGLTDTQYF
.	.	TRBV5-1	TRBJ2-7	TGCGCCAGCAGCTTGCATTCCCGGGGAAGCGAGCAGTACTTC	CASSLHSRGSEQYF
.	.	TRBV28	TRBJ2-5	TGTGCCAGCAGTAGATACAGGATTGAACAAGAGACCCAGTACTTC	CASSRYRIEQETQYF
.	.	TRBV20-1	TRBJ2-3	TGCAGTGCTAGCTTTGGGAATCGGGCAGATACGCAGTATTTT	CSASFGNRADTQYF
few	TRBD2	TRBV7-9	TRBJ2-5	TGTGCCAGCACAGGACTAGCCTCAGAGACCCAGTACTTC	CASTGLASETQYF
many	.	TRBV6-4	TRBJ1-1	TGTGCCAGCAGTGACTTGGTCGGGACTGAAGCTTTCTTT	CASSDLVGTEAFF
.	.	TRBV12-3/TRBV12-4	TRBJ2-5	TGTGCCAGCAGTCTTCCCGAAGGGGGGCTAGAGACCCAGTACTTC	CASSLPEGGLETQYF